This is a list of T cell receptor beta chains from one sample in a study of CD8+ T cells in alopecia areata. Measured with immunoSEQ multiplex PCR; TCRdb has only the in-frame clones, and not every one. The sample holds approximately 280,000 clones, roughly 64% seen once. The material sequenced was CD4+ T cells sorted from blood, taken at week 24, from a patient treated with tofacitinib. Receptors were obtained from a human donor with alopecia areata. CDR3s include the opening cysteine and the closing phenylalanine or tryptophan. Fields, in order: V gene, J gene, D gene, clone size, CDR3 DNA, CDR3 protein. D genes are given only for firm matches. Expanded clones are given a class, and other clones once, few, many or no size at all.

TRBV15	TRBJ1-2	TRBD1	NA	TGTGCCACCAGCAGACTGTCGACAGGGGACGGCTACACCTTC	CATSRLSTGDGYTF
TRBV5-1	TRBJ2-3	NA	NA	TGCGCCAGCAGGGGGAGCGGAACAGATACGCAGTATTTT	CASRGSGTDTQYF
TRBV18	TRBJ1-2	TRBD1	NA	TGTGCCAGCTCACGAGGACAGGGCGATGGCTACACCTTC	CASSRGQGDGYTF
TRBV9	TRBJ1-2	NA	few	TGTGCCAGCAGCGGATCATTGGGCTTATACTTC	CASSGSLGLYF
TRBV2	TRBJ2-2	TRBD2	NA	TGTGCCAGCCGTAGCGGGGGGCAAAACACCGGGGAGCTGTTTTTT	CASRSGGQNTGELFF
TRBV6-4	TRBJ2-1	NA	NA	TGTGCCAGCAAAGAGGGTGATGAGCAGTTCTTC	CASKEGDEQFF
TRBV11-3	TRBJ2-1	TRBD2	few	TGTGCCAGCAGCCCAGCGGGGGGGCTCCAGGATGAGCAGTTCTTC	CASSPAGGLQDEQFF
TRBV25-1	TRBJ2-1	NA	NA	TGTGCCAGCAGCTCGTGGAAAGGTGAGCAGTTCTTC	CASSSWKGEQFF
TRBV9	TRBJ1-1	TRBD1	NA	TGTGCCAGCAGCGTAGCAGGGGGGGCGAACACTGAAGCTTTCTTT	CASSVAGGANTEAFF
TRBV4-2	TRBJ2-5	NA	few	TGTGCCAGCAGCCAAGGGGAAGCGGGCCGCCAAGAGACCCAGTACTTC	CASSQGEAGRQETQYF
TRBV25-1	TRBJ2-7	TRBD1	once	TGTGCCAGCAGTAAGGGACAGGGGGCGGAAGAGCAGTACTTC	CASSKGQGAEEQYF
TRBV4-3	TRBJ2-6	NA	NA	TGCGCCAGCAGCCTTCTAGTCTCTGGGGCCAACGTCCTGACTTTC	CASSLLVSGANVLTF
TRBV4-1	TRBJ2-5	TRBD2	NA	TGCGCCAGCAGCCGACTAGCGGGGGACCTACAAGAGACCCAGTACTTC	CASSRLAGDLQETQYF
TRBV9	TRBJ2-3	TRBD2	NA	TGTGCCAGCAGGAAGAGCGGGGGGGAGGGCACAGATACGCAGTATTTT	CASRKSGGEGTDTQYF
TRBV30	TRBJ1-2	NA	NA	TGTGCCTGGAGTACCAACTATGGCTACACCTTC	CAWSTNYGYTF
TRBV29-1	TRBJ2-7	NA	NA	TGCAGCGTTGAGACCCAACCGAACGAGCAGTACTTC	CSVETQPNEQYF
TRBV7-8	TRBJ2-2	NA	NA	TGTGCCAGCAGCTTGGGAAGGTTTCGTGGCGCGAACACCGGGGAGCTGTTTTTT	CASSLGRFRGANTGELFF
TRBV4-2	TRBJ2-2	NA	NA	TGTGCCAGCAGCCTCCCGGAGGGGATATCGACCGGGGAGCTGTTTTTT	CASSLPEGISTGELFF
TRBV5-7	TRBJ2-7	NA	many	TGTGCCAGCAGCTCCGCGACAGGTGGAACCGAGCAGTACTTC	CASSSATGGTEQYF
TRBV6-1	TRBJ1-1	NA	NA	TGTGCCAGCAGTGTTACCGACACTGAAGCTTTCTTT	CASSVTDTEAFF
TRBV27	TRBJ2-1	TRBD1	NA	TGTGCCAGCAGTCTTATCACCAGGGGGCCTAACAATGAGCAGTTCTTC	CASSLITRGPNNEQFF
TRBV28	TRBJ2-1	NA	NA	TGTGCCAGCAGTTCGCGCCGTGAGCAGTTCTTC	CASSSRREQFF
TRBV7-8	TRBJ2-5	NA	NA	TGTGCCAGCAGCGCGTGGGGGGGCTGGGAGACCCAGTACTTC	CASSAWGGWETQYF
TRBV7-9	TRBJ1-5	NA	NA	TGTGCCAGCAGCGAGACAGGCCACAATCAGCCCCAGCATTTT	CASSETGHNQPQHF
TRBV27	TRBJ1-5	NA	NA	TGTGCCAGCAGTTGGGACACCGATCAGCCCCAGCATTTT	CASSWDTDQPQHF
TRBV18	TRBJ2-3	NA	NA	TGTGCCAGCTCACCCTCCGGGACTAGCACAGATACGCAGTATTTT	CASSPSGTSTDTQYF
TRBV9	TRBJ2-2	TRBD2	NA	TGTGCCAGCAGCGTAGCTAGGGAGGGCAGGATTTACACCGGGGAGCTGTTTTTT	CASSVAREGRIYTGELFF
TRBV28	TRBJ1-5	TRBD1	few	TGTGCCAGCAGGCAGACAGGGGGCCTTAGCAATCAGCCCCAGCATTTT	CASRQTGGLSNQPQHF